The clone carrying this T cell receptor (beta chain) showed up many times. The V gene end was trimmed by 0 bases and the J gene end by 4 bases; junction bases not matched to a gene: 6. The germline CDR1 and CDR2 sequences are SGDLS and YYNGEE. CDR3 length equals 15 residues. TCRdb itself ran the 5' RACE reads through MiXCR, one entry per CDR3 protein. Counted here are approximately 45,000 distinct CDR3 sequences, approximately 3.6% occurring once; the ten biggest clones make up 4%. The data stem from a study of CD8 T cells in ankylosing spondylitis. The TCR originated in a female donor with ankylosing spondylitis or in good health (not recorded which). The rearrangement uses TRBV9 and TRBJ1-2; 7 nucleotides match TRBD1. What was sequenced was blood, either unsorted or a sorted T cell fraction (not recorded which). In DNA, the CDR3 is TGTGCCAGCAGCGTAGACAGGGGTGCCTTCTATGGCTACACCTTC. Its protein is CASSVDRGAFYGYTF.